This is a list of T cell receptor beta chains from one sample in a study of breast tumors, draining lymph nodes, adjacent tissues. TCRdb re-called the multiplex PCR reads through MiXCR, storing one row per CDR3 protein. The sample records about 200,000 distinct CDR3 sequences, roughly 29% being singletons. The sample consisted of axillary lymph node tissue. The receptors here all came from a female donor with breast cancer. Some clones in this sample may be carry-over from other donors' samples. Both conserved end residues are part of each CDR3. The D gene is left open where the match is weak. Not all rows give a size; the values are once, few, many and, for expanded clones, a class.

cdr3_aa cdr3_nt d_call v_call clone_size j_call
CASSLDQGGTFNEQFF TGTGCCAGCAGCTTAGATCAGGGGGGGACTTTCAATGAGCAGTTCTTC NA TRBV7-6 many TRBJ2-1
CSVEGLHTQYF TGCAGCGTTGAGGGCCTACATACGCAGTATTTT NA TRBV29-1 NA TRBJ2-3
CSVEGRLQETQYF TGCAGCGTAGAGGGCAGACTCCAAGAGACCCAGTACTTC NA TRBV29-1 NA TRBJ2-5
CSARGGAFSYEQYF TGCAGTGCTAGAGGAGGGGCCTTCTCCTACGAGCAGTACTTC NA TRBV20-1 many TRBJ2-7
CASRKQGSPGELFF TGTGCCAGCAGAAAACAGGGTTCTCCCGGGGAGCTGTTTTTT NA TRBV2 many TRBJ2-2
CASSLGDSFNEQFF TGTGCCAGCAGCTTGGGGGACTCATTCAATGAGCAGTTCTTC NA TRBV7-2 many TRBJ2-1
CASSPRTPPGADTQYF TGTGCCAGCTCACCAAGGACACCCCCGGGCGCAGATACGCAGTATTTT NA TRBV2 few TRBJ2-3
CASSSTGPYSPLHF TGTGCCAGCAGCTCGACGGGACCCTATTCACCCCTCCACTTT NA TRBV7-2 medium-sized TRBJ1-6
CASSLGLAGGSYEQYF TGTGCCAGCAGCCTTGGACTAGCGGGGGGCTCCTACGAGCAGTACTTC TRBD2 TRBV9 few TRBJ2-7
CASSQEAGQGRNTIYF TGTGCCAGCAGCCAAGAGGCGGGGCAGGGTCGAAACACCATATATTTT NA TRBV4-2 many TRBJ1-3
CASGGTGQGLSSSTEAFF TGTGCCAGCGGGGGAACTGGACAGGGCCTAAGTTCGAGCACTGAAGCTTTCTTT TRBD1 TRBV6-1 few TRBJ1-1
CASSSIAGGPSADEQFF TGCGCCAGCAGCTCCATAGCGGGAGGGCCCTCAGCGGATGAGCAGTTCTTC TRBD2 TRBV5-1 many TRBJ2-1
CASSLPRDYNEQLF TGTGCCAGCAGTTTGCCGCGGGACTACAATGAGCAGCTCTTC TRBD2 TRBV28 NA TRBJ2-1
CASSSTDLYNEQFF TGCGCCAGCAGCTCGACAGATCTTTACAATGAGCAGTTCTTC NA TRBV5-1 many TRBJ2-1
CVTSDYGGRRGAFF TGTGTCACCAGTGATTACGGGGGGCGCCGCGGGGCTTTCTTT NA TRBV24-1 NA TRBJ1-1
CASSPETQSPLHF TGTGCCAGCAGCCCAGAGACCCAATCACCCCTCCACTTT NA TRBV3-1 many TRBJ1-6
CASSLGLNYEQYF TGTGCCAGCAGCTTAGGGCTTAACTACGAGCAGTACTTC NA TRBV7-2 many TRBJ2-7
CASRGTGRSYEQYF TGTGCCAGCAGAGGGACAGGGCGCAGTTACGAGCAGTACTTC TRBD1 TRBV6-2/TRBV6-3 many TRBJ2-7
CASSLLSGTAYNEQFF TGTGCCAGCAGCCTCCTCTCCGGGACAGCTTACAATGAGCAGTTCTTC TRBD1 TRBV5-6 many TRBJ2-1
CSAKRRVANEKLFF TGCAGTGCTAAACGCAGGGTTGCTAATGAAAAACTGTTTTTT NA TRBV20-1 many TRBJ1-4
CASSPASGGEQFF TGTGCCAGCAGCCCCGCTAGCGGGGGTGAGCAGTTCTTC TRBD2 TRBV7-6 once TRBJ2-1
CASSIAGSLNTEAFF TGTGCCAGTAGTATAGCGGGCAGTCTGAACACTGAAGCTTTCTTT NA TRBV19 few TRBJ1-1
CASLSKNIQYF TGTGCCAGCCTATCCAAAAACATTCAGTACTTC NA TRBV6-6 many TRBJ2-4
CASGSRDFDTEAFF TGTGCCAGCGGCAGCAGGGATTTTGACACTGAAGCTTTCTTT NA TRBV5-4 NA TRBJ1-1
CSVVVLDGTGELFF TGCAGCGTTGTAGTCCTCGACGGCACCGGGGAGCTGTTTTTT NA TRBV29-1 many TRBJ2-2
CASSFGLAGPDEQFF TGTGCCAGCAGCTTCGGACTAGCGGGACCGGATGAGCAGTTCTTC TRBD2 TRBV12-3/TRBV12-4 many TRBJ2-1
CASSDRGLGRGAFF TGTGCCAGCAGCGATAGAGGACTCGGCCGAGGAGCTTTTTTT NA TRBV7-2 NA TRBJ1-1
CASTDTRPTGSGSPLHF TGTGCCAGTACCGACACGAGGCCGACGGGTAGTGGGTCACCCCTCCACTTT NA TRBV19 many TRBJ1-6
CASSLGAGGQQETQYF TGTGCCAGCAGCTTAGGCGCGGGAGGGCAGCAAGAGACCCAGTACTTC TRBD2 TRBV7-2 once TRBJ2-5
CASTPGGGQEETQYF TGCGCCAGCACCCCCGGGGGGGGTCAAGAAGAGACCCAGTACTTC TRBD2 TRBV5-1 NA TRBJ2-5
CASSIMGVYGYTF TGTGCCAGTAGTATAATGGGCGTCTATGGCTACACCTTC NA TRBV19 NA TRBJ1-2
CANRSDPSGNTIYF TGTGCCAACAGAAGTGACCCCTCTGGAAACACCATATATTTT NA TRBV12-3/TRBV12-4 NA TRBJ1-3
CSALPGLASNEQFF TGCAGTGCCCTACCGGGACTAGCGTCCAATGAGCAGTTCTTC TRBD2 TRBV20-1 many TRBJ2-1
CASSLGWGRTEAFF TGTGCCAGCAGCCTGGGATGGGGTCGGACTGAAGCTTTCTTT NA TRBV7-2 few TRBJ1-1
CASEGNRALSGNTIYF TGTGCCAGCGAGGGGAACAGGGCCCTCTCTGGAAACACCATATATTTT NA TRBV28 many TRBJ1-3
CAISSDQYNEQFF TGTGCCATCAGCTCCGATCAGTACAATGAGCAGTTCTTC NA TRBV10-3 many TRBJ2-1
CASRTNSGGATDTQYF TGTGCCAGCAGAACCAATAGCGGGGGGGCCACAGATACGCAGTATTTT TRBD2 TRBV12-3/TRBV12-4 many TRBJ2-3
CASSQDVRGRGNGELFF TGTGCCAGCAGCCAAGACGTAAGGGGGCGCGGAAACGGGGAGCTGTTTTTT TRBD1 TRBV3-1 few TRBJ2-2
CASSFRGRGQTSGYTF TGTGCCAGCAGTTTCAGGGGCCGAGGGCAGACGAGTGGCTACACCTTC NA TRBV12-3/TRBV12-4 NA TRBJ1-2
CASSFGTNGTTDTQYF TGTGCCAGCAGCTTTGGGACTAACGGGACCACAGATACGCAGTATTTT TRBD2 TRBV11-2 few TRBJ2-3
CASSSRAPLTIQYF TGTGCCAGCTCGAGCCGGGCCCCACTGACCATTCAGTACTTC NA TRBV18 NA TRBJ2-4
CASIRDRDGVAGVGEQFF TGTGCCAGCATTCGGGACAGGGATGGGGTAGCGGGAGTGGGTGAGCAGTTCTTC NA TRBV6-7 few TRBJ2-1
CASRETQYF TGTGCCAGCAGGGAGACCCAGTACTTC NA TRBV6-2/TRBV6-3 many TRBJ2-5
CASGSNGRKGQPQHF TGTGCCAGTGGGAGTAATGGCAGGAAAGGTCAGCCCCAGCATTTT NA TRBV19 many TRBJ1-5
CAWSVGEGGNQPQHF TGTGCCTGGAGTGTAGGGGAGGGTGGCAATCAGCCCCAGCATTTT NA TRBV30 many TRBJ1-5
CASSSAGGPIFEQFF TGTGCCAGCAGCTCAGCGGGGGGGCCGATATTTGAGCAGTTCTTC TRBD2 TRBV5-4 once TRBJ2-1